This T cell receptor beta chain was captured in a study of blood T cell repertoires in COVID-19 (dated by TCRdb to 2018 to 2021). A note on the overall study: Samples from collaborators originated in the United States, Italy and Spain and spanned both the acute and convalescent phases of COVID-19. The material from the prospective study consisted of cDNA or gDNA derived from T cells, B-cell-depleted T cells, or PBMCs. Subjects who had been exposed to COVID-19, were actively infected with it, or had recovered from it provided the deeply sampled blood TCRbeta repertoires that made up the dataset. The repertoires were released in a freely available public database intended as a resource for research on the immune response to SARS-CoV-2. Samples were obtained from the ongoing ImmuneRACE study (first 160 participants) and from over 1,000 subjects provided by 6 global collaborators. Nearly every sample came with metadata listing a de-identified subject ID, COVID-19 status, age in years and sex. Where available, HLA class I and class II types were taken from metadata supplied by the sample provider and were not determined by assay-based typing. The paper as a whole reports these results and caveats: Clinical and demographic metadata were provided uncurated, with the amount varying by source and participant.

A second Seattle source provided samples from volunteer blood donors who had recovered from COVID-19. Collaborating institutions collected whole blood in K2EDTA tubes following their own protocols. For TCRbeta analysis, collaborators shipped samples as frozen whole blood, isolated PBMCs, or DNA extracted from either of those sample types. With regard to this clone: Its antigen is currently not known. No base-level quality is on record; no much larger clone is a single base apart.

TCRbeta CDR3 regions were amplified from genomic DNA using the immunoSEQ Assay, a bias-controlled multiplex PCR. Processing in the source paper ran as follows. The number of nucleated cells in each sample was estimated by amplification of reference gene primers within the assay. To quantify the absolute abundance of each unique TCRbeta CDR3 rearrangement, sequence reads were collapsed and filtered. For each sample, productive Simpson clonality was calculated as the square root of Simpson's diversity index over productive rearrangements. TCRdb re-hosts the immuneACCESS table, in-frame sequences only. Its copies lack some clones; in the studies checked, an unresolved V gene accounts for under half of them, and the cause for the rest is not known. The V and J calls and clone size were taken over from that table, and D and trimming were inferred from the DNA. This sample gives over 200,000 clones in total; 86% of them show up just once. The ten largest clones capture about 3.1% of the sample.

The clonotype comes from a woman aged 30 to 39 who had recovered from COVID-19. Sequencing used peripheral blood.

The nucleotide sequence is given as TGTGCCAGCAGCCAAGATCGCGTGACTAGCGGGTCTCACGAGCAGTACTTC. Its translation reads: CASSQDRVTSGSHEQYF. The sequence joins TRBV4-2 to TRBJ2-7, with 10 middle bases fitting TRBD2. There are 17 amino acids in the CDR3, from cysteine to phenylalanine inclusive. Left in the record is the CDR3 DNA by itself, 51 bases read in frame from the first base. V ends up 0 bases short and J 5 bases short, with an unmatched junction base count of 10. CDR1 LGHNA and CDR2 YNFKEQ are derived from the germline V gene.